This TCR beta chain was found in a study of regulatory T cells in long-lasting Graves disease. This clonotype was recorded at least ten times. Its target is unknown. Looked up from germline, CDR1 is SGDLS and CDR2 is YYNGEE. The CDR3 sequence is 15 residues long. J gave up 4 bases and V 2 bases, and 4 bases lay outside the gene matches. HTBI primers from iRepertoire and Arm-PCR of CDR3 regions yielded the TCR beta libraries. In TCRdb, the multiplex PCR reads were re-called with MiXCR into one record per CDR3 protein. In the table there are some 340,000 distinct CDR3 sequences, roughly 10% of which are singletons. Time point: newly diagnosed GD, antithyroid drugs for less than 3 months. PBMC RNA was the source of the TCR library. Overall study results and limits: Lower TCR diversity characterized persistent Graves' patients relative to newly diagnosed patients.

Separately, the same data were catalogued under a study of T cells in Graves' hyperthyroidism and ophthalmopathy. Per that study: Patients between 18 and 65 years old had hyperthyroidism, newly diagnosed and lasting under 2 months. In the first-round RT-PCR of the TCR CDR3, the HTBI primer set was used.

Specimen: peripheral blood mononuclear cells (PBMCs), collected at new diagnosis, from a patient treated with antithyroid drugs. The rearrangement uses TRBV9 and TRBJ2-1; the match to TRBD2 covers 9 bases. This clonotype was sampled from a woman under 30 with Graves disease. The CDR3 loop is CASSVPSGAYNEQFF. CDR3 bases: TGTGCCAGCAGCGTGCCTAGCGGGGCGTACAATGAGCAGTTCTTC.